The clone carrying this T cell receptor (beta chain) was observed a handful of times. Its matching antigen is unknown. This specimen comes from a study of T-cell reconstitution after alpha-beta-depleted transplantation in children. Whole-study results and caveats: Alpha-beta T cells about two months after transplant reportedly derived from several hundred expanded graft clones. Newly generated T cells supplied most T-cell counts and diversity one year post-transplant. Certain patients had high TCRbeta diversity at day 60, and it came from recipient T cells and thymic progenitors that survived.

Trimming shortened V by 2 bases and J by 3 bases, and 11 bases separated the two germline ends. The CDR3 consists of 15 residues. Germline V gene sequence: CDR1 MNHEY, CDR2 SVGAGI. The TCRbeta library was prepared with unique molecular identifiers. TCRdb reprocessed the PCR reads with MiXCR, giving one entry per CDR3 protein. The sample has 800,000 to 1,000,000 distinct CDR3 sequences, under 30% seen once. Sample: PBMCs, mostly from graft donor cells, taken 360 days after TCRalphabeta/CD19-depleted stem cell transplant. The receptor's source is a boy younger than two who had a stem cell transplant for SCID, so the T cells may come from the graft donor. The chain has TRBV6-5 and TRBJ2-4; D is possibly TRBD2 (7 bases). CDR3 residues: CASSYGGASKNIQYF. The CDR3 DNA reads TGTGCCAGCAGTTACGGGGGGGCAAGCAAAAACATTCAGTACTTC.